These 17 T cell receptor beta chains came from one sample sequenced in a study of T-cell memory formation after mild COVID-19. TCRdb independently ran MiXCR on the 5' RACE reads; one entry per CDR3 protein. The table records about 420,000 distinct CDR3 sequences, 23% of them present only once. Material: PBMCs or a T cell subset sorted from them (not recorded which). The receptors come from an adult woman who had mild COVID-19 (a few samples of this study predate the infection). Cell type and time point are not known.

This clonotype was counted many times. This chain joins TRBV7-2 and TRBJ2-3; 9 nucleotides agree with TRBD2. After removal of 1 base from V and 0 bases from J, the junction contained 8 bases not matched to a gene. This CDR3 is 18 amino acids long. Germline CDR1 SGHTA, CDR2 FQGNSA. CDR3 sequence: CASSLVLAGFYSTDTQYF. CDR3 DNA sequence: TGTGCCAGCAGCTTAGTACTAGCGGGCTTTTATAGCACAGATACGCAGTATTTT.

This clonotype was counted ten times or more. J is TRBJ1-1 and V is TRBV12-3 or TRBV12-4, with TRBD1 as a possible D gene (6 bases). The CDR3 sequence is 15 residues long. V was pared by 10 bases and J by 1 base, with 19 bases between. The CDR3 sequence: CAITGGRIKNTEAFF. The CDR3 bases are TGTGCCATCACGGGGGGGCGGATCAAGAACACTGAAGCTTTCTTT.

The genes are TRBV7-6 and TRBJ2-7; D gene ambiguous. The CDR3 sequence is 14 residues long. Germline values: CDR1 SGHVS, CDR2 FNYEAQ. V shed 2 bases and J shed 2 bases, with 10 bases lying between them. The CDR3 sequence: CASSLTVRTYEQYF. CDR3 DNA sequence: TGTGCCAGCAGCTTAACGGTCAGGACCTACGAGCAGTACTTC.

This clonotype turned up a few times. The chain employs TRBV11-2 and TRBJ1-2; the D gene is possibly TRBD1 (6 bases). V was clipped by 1 base and J by 8 bases, with 14 bases between them. This CDR3 region has 14 residues. Germline lookup yields CDR1 SGHAT and CDR2 FQNNGV. The DNA of the CDR3 is TGTGCCAGCAGCTTAGGAGGACAGTACGAGGGCTACACCTTC. Protein sequence: CASSLGGQYEGYTF.

This sequence joins TRBV15 and TRBJ1-5; TRBD1 matches 8 bases. Trimming took 3 bases from V and 5 from J; bases not matched to a gene: 9. Per germline, CDR1 LNHNV and CDR2 YYDKDF (reference sequence). This CDR3 spans 16 amino acids. The CDR3 loop is CATSRDAGGADQPQHF. CDR3 bases: TGTGCCACCAGCAGGGACGCAGGGGGCGCGGATCAGCCCCAGCATTTT.

V is TRBV7-9 and J is TRBJ2-6, with a tentative D call TRBD2 (5 bases). Looked up from germline, CDR1 is SEHNR and CDR2 is FQNEAQ (reference sequence). Between the trimmed V and J ends, which lost 6 bases and 0 bases, there was a span of 27 bases. The CDR3 runs 21 residues. CDR3 in DNA: TGTGCCAGCAGACCCACCGGGCTCCAATCAGGACTCATCTCTGGGGCCAACGTCCTGACTTTC. This sequence encodes CASRPTGLQSGLISGANVLTF.

This clonotype was seen more than once but under ten times. The chain couples TRBV24-1 to TRBJ1-5; perhaps TRBD1 as D (5 bases). The CDR3 is 13 amino acids. V lost 9 bases, J lost 2 bases, and 10 bases lay in between. The germline CDR1 and CDR2 sequences are KGHDR and SFDVKD. The CDR3 DNA sequence: TGTGCCACCTCTCGAGGGGGCAATCAGCCCCAGCATTTT. Amino acids: CATSRGGNQPQHF.

This clonotype was counted between two and nine times. The chain couples TRBV20-1 to TRBJ2-7; TRBD2 might be the D (6 bases). There are 13 residues in the CDR3. Trimming pared 3 bases from V and 3 bases from J, leaving 12 bases between. The germline V gene has CDR1 DFQATT and CDR2 SNEGSKA (reference sequence). For the CDR3, the DNA is TGCAGTGCTAGGGTCGGGGGAGACTACGAGCAGTACTTC. Residues: CSARVGGDYEQYF.

The rearrangement links TRBV6-5 to TRBJ1-1; a possible D gene is TRBD1 (5 bases). The CDR3 loop spans 12 amino acids. Per germline, CDR1 MNHEY and CDR2 SVGAGI. With 7 bases removed from V and 5 bases from J, the gap between germline ends came to 11 bases. CDR3 nucleotide sequence: TGTGCCAGCAAGCAGGGAAGGACTGAAGCTTTCTTT. As protein: CASKQGRTEAFF.

The chain is built from TRBV7-9 and TRBJ2-7; D might be TRBD1 or TRBD2, each matching 5 bases. CDR3 length: 15 amino acids. Germline V gene data show CDR1 as SEHNR and CDR2 as FQNEAQ (reference sequence). Trimming removed 4 bases at V and 3 bases at J, with 16 bases between. CDR3 in amino acids: CASSSRLGAGYEQYF. DNA for the CDR3: TGTGCCAGCAGCTCCAGGCTCGGGGCGGGCTACGAGCAGTACTTC.

V and J are TRBV25-1 and TRBJ2-7; D is unclear. CDR3 length equals 12 residues. Trimming took off 7 bases at V and 1 base at J, with 8 bases between the two ends. CDR1 MGHDK and CDR2 SYGVNS come from the germline V gene. The DNA for the CDR3 is TGTGCCAGCAAAACAGAATCCTACGAGCAGTACTTC. As protein: CASKTESYEQYF.

The sample holds a few counts of this clonotype. The chain uses TRBV5-1 and TRBJ2-7, with 7 nucleotides matching TRBD2. Germline values: CDR1 SGHRS, CDR2 YFSETQ. V gave up 4 bases and J gave up 1 base; unmatched junction bases: 11. The CDR3 loop spans 16 amino acids. CDR3 sequence reads: CASSPVGGTVSYEQYF. The CDR3 DNA is TGCGCCAGCAGCCCGGTGGGGGGGACGGTGTCCTACGAGCAGTACTTC. Combining the CDR3 with reference TRBV5-1 and TRBJ2-7 gives the whole variable domain KAGVTQTPRYLIKTRGQQVTLSCSPISGHRSVSWYQQTPGQGLQFLFEYFSETQRNKGNFPGRFSGRQFSNSRSEMNVSTLELGDSALYLCASSPVGGTVSYEQYFGPGTRLTVT.

This clonotype came up a few times. V is TRBV13 and J is TRBJ2-7; 7 nucleotides match TRBD1. CDR3 size: 16 residues. Germline CDR1 PRHDT, CDR2 FYEKMQ (reference sequence). The V segment lost 2 bases and the J segment 3 bases; nucleotides outside the gene matches: 10. The CDR3 DNA reads as TGTGCCAGCAGCTTATCATCGAAGGGACAGATCTACGAGCAGTACTTC. Translated: CASSLSSKGQIYEQYF. Drawing the rest from reference TRBV13 and TRBJ2-7, the complete variable domain is AAGVIQSPRHLIKEKRETATLKCYPIPRHDTVYWYQQGPGQDPQFLISFYEKMQSDKGSIPDRFSAQQFSDYHSELNMSSLELGDSALYFCASSLSSKGQIYEQYFGPGTRLTVT.

This clonotype was seen repeatedly, ten times or more. This rearrangement joins TRBV4-2 to TRBJ2-5; D is unresolved. The length of the CDR3 is 15 residues. Germline assignment: CDR1 LGHNA and CDR2 YNFKEQ. Trimming shortened V by 1 base and J by 2 bases, and 11 bases separated the two germline ends. The CDR3 region is CASSQVSALQETQYF. The CDR3 DNA is TGTGCCAGCAGCCAAGTATCAGCGTTGCAAGAGACCCAGTACTTC.

This clonotype was seen only a few times. V usage is TRBV3-1 and J usage is TRBJ2-5, with TRBD2 matching 10 bases. From germline, CDR1 is LGHDT and CDR2 YNNKEL (reference sequence). Trimming removed 0 bases from V and 6 bases from J; junction bases left unmatched: 7. This CDR3 is built from 16 residues. In DNA form, the CDR3 reads TGTGCCAGCAGCCAAGATCGTAATAGCGGGAGGAAGACCCAGTACTTC. Encoded protein: CASSQDRNSGRKTQYF.

The chain combines TRBV24-1 with TRBJ2-1; 8 bases line up with TRBD2. Germline assignment: CDR1 KGHDR and CDR2 SFDVKD. With V trimmed by 2 bases and J by 3 bases, 5 bases remained unmatched. This CDR3 has 16 residues. CDR3 amino acids: CATSDYSGGNYNEQFF. CDR3 coding DNA: TGTGCCACCAGTGATTACAGCGGGGGTAACTACAATGAGCAGTTCTTC.

V and J are TRBV4-2 and TRBJ2-2; 7 positions match TRBD2. Germline loops: CDR1 LGHNA, CDR2 YNFKEQ. The CDR3 is 15 amino acids. The J segment lost 6 bases and the V segment lost 0 bases, leaving 4 bases of the junction unmatched. The CDR3 reads CASSQEGGGSGELFF. CDR3 bases: TGTGCCAGCAGCCAAGAAGGCGGGGGTTCCGGGGAGCTGTTTTTT.